This T cell receptor (beta chain) was recorded in a study of blood T cell repertoires in COVID-19. In this sample, this clone turned up once. The V segment lost 10 bases and the J segment 12 bases; nucleotides outside the gene matches: 9. In germline, CDR1 is MNHEY, CDR2 SVGAGI. This CDR3 is built from 11 residues. Original analysis: Estimation of nucleated cell counts was performed using reference gene primer amplification. TCRdb keeps only in-frame clones here, not all; method: immunoSEQ multiplex PCR. V and J calls and clone size follow that table, whereas D and trimming were derived from the DNA. The data show over 150,000 clones, 65% to 85% seen once.

V gene TRBV6-5 combines with J gene TRBJ2-1; 7 bases align to TRBD1. The receptor was isolated from a woman older than 75 with acute or convalescent COVID-19. Specimen: peripheral blood. CDR3 residues: CATGQAPRQFF. DNA of the CDR3: TGTGCCACCGGACAGGCCCCGAGGCAGTTCTTC.